The text below deals with one T cell receptor (beta chain). Its target antigen remains unknown. No base qualities exist here, and no much larger clone lies one base off it. Each collaborating institution followed its own protocols to collect whole blood in K2EDTA tubes. For TCRbeta analysis, collaborator samples were shipped as frozen whole blood, as isolated PBMCs, or as DNA extracted from either sample type. The record originates from a study of blood T cell repertoires in COVID-19 (dated by TCRdb to 2018 to 2021). Context from the whole study: The collaborator samples originated in the United States, Italy and Spain and spanned the acute and convalescent phases of COVID-19. Deeply sampled blood TCRbeta repertoires from subjects exposed to, actively infected with, or recovered from COVID-19 were included in the dataset. Samples were obtained from the ongoing ImmuneRACE study (first 160 participants) and from over 1,000 subjects provided by 6 global collaborators. The repertoires were released in a freely available public database intended as a resource for research on the immune response to SARS-CoV-2. The material from the prospective study consisted of cDNA or gDNA derived from T cells, B-cell-depleted T cells, or PBMCs. Where HLA class I and class II types were available, the types were taken from metadata supplied by the sample provider, not from assay-based typing. A de-identified subject ID, COVID-19 status, age in years and sex were almost always included in the sample metadata. What the work shows at the level of the full study, not this receptor alone: Clinical and demographic metadata were provided uncurated, with the amount varying by source and participant.

The CDR3 goes from the cysteine to the phenylalanine over 13 residues. Solely the CDR3 DNA is kept, with 39 bases framed from the first base. CDR1 MNHEY and CDR2 SVGAGI were looked up in the germline V gene. For this chain, trimming is 6 bases at the V end and 4 bases at the J end, and the number of junction bases without a gene match is 5. The immunoSEQ Assay, a bias-controlled multiplex PCR, was used to amplify TCRbeta CDR3 regions from genomic DNA. As for the authors' bioinformatics: The number of nucleated cells in each sample was estimated from the amplification of reference gene primers within the assay. To quantify the absolute abundance of each unique TCRbeta CDR3 rearrangement, sequence reads were collapsed and filtered. For each sample, productive Simpson clonality was calculated by taking the square root of Simpson's diversity index across productive rearrangements. As stored in TCRdb, this immuneACCESS dataset retains in-frame rearrangements with V and J assigned. A fraction of the clones does not appear; measured against another copy, unresolved V genes explain less than half of the discrepancy, and the remainder lacks a known reason. The V and J calls and clone size come from that table; D and trimming were worked out from the DNA. The sample has roughly 250,000 clones on record, over 75% of them singletons. In total, the top ten clones hold 8% to 9.5% of the sample.

Sequenced input: peripheral blood. The V gene is TRBV6-5 and the J gene is TRBJ2-5, with TRBD1 identical over 7 junction bases. The TCR sequence derives from a human donor in a cohort sampled during active COVID-19. The CDR3 here reads CASRTTGLETQYF. The bases read TGTGCCAGCAGAACGACAGGGTTAGAGACCCAGTACTTC.